This T cell receptor (beta chain) derives from a study of OX40 agonist ivuxolimab in advanced cancers. Study-level points and caveats: Several nonresponders also turned out to have low normalized T-cell clonal expansion. In the 0.1-3.0 mg/kg groups, partial responders showed among the lowest expansion. Both CD4+ and CD8+ T cell populations in blood had undergone clonal expansion by week 6 at 0.1 to 3.0 mg/kg. Average numbers of expanded clones were greater in CD8+ T cells than in CD4+.

The germline V gene has CDR1 SGDLS and CDR2 YYNGEE. The CDR3 runs to 17 residues. After removal of 6 bases from V and 7 bases from J, the junction contained 16 bases not matched to a gene. As to this clone: Its target is not known.

Measured with immunoSEQ multiplex PCR; TCRdb has only the in-frame clones, and not every one. The sample has 90,000 or so clones; approximately 87% are singletons. The J gene is TRBJ2-1, the V gene TRBV9; 10 nucleotides line up with TRBD2. The receptor comes from an adult with an advanced solid tumor such as melanoma, head and neck, liver or kidney cancer. The sequencing used CD4+ or CD8+ T cells sorted from blood, collected in a trial of the OX40 agonist ivuxolimab. The CDR3 here is CASTPSGLAGARNEQFF. DNA for the CDR3: TGTGCCAGCACCCCCTCGGGGCTAGCGGGAGCTAGGAATGAGCAGTTCTTC.